Listed here are 2 T cell receptor beta chains from one sample, sequenced in a study of CD8+ T cells in alopecia areata. cDNA serving as the sequencing template came from extracted, reverse transcribed RNA. TCRdb keeps only in-frame clones here, not all; method: immunoSEQ multiplex PCR. The profile shows 200,000 to 250,000 clones, 55% to 70% of them singletons. Noted treatment: oral pan-JAK inhibitor, 5-10 mg twice daily. The material sequenced was CD4+ T cells sorted from blood, taken at week 4, from a patient treated with tofacitinib. These receptors all stem from a human donor with alopecia areata.

The V and J genes are TRBV2 and TRBJ2-6; D unclear. This CDR3 is 16 amino acids long. The V end was cut by 0 bases, the J end by 1 base, with 7 bases between. The germline V gene encodes CDR1 SNHLY and CDR2 FYNNEI. CDR3 in DNA: TGTGCCAGCAGTGAAGCGCAGACGTCTGGGGCCAACGTCCTGACTTTC. This encodes CASSEAQTSGANVLTF.

Only one count was recorded for this clone. As DNA, the CDR3 is TGCAGCGTCCTAAGAGGGTCAGATACGCAGTATTTT. Protein sequence: CSVLRGSDTQYF. The chain couples TRBV29-1 to TRBJ2-3, with D tentatively TRBD2 (5 bases). The CDR3 has 12 amino acids. Germline values: CDR1 SQVTM, CDR2 ANQGSEA. Trimming stripped 6 bases from V and 4 bases from J, with 11 bases between.